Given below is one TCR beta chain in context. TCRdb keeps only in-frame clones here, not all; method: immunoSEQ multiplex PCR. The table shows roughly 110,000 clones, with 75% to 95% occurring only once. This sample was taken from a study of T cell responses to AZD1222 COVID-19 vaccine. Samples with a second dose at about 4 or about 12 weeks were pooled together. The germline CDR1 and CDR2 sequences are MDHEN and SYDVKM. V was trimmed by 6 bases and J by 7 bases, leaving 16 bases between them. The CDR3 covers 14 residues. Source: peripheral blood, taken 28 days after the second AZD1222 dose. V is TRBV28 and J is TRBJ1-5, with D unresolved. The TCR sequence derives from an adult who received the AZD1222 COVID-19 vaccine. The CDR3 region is CASRRRNPRQPQHF. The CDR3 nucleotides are TGTGCCAGCAGGCGAAGGAACCCTAGGCAGCCCCAGCATTTT. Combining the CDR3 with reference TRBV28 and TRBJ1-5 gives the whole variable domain DVKVTQSSRYLVKRTGEKVFLECVQDMDHENMFWYRQDPGLGLRLIYFSYDVKMKEKGDIPEGYSVSREKKERFSLILESASTNQTSMYLCASRRRNPRQPQHFGDGTRLSIL.